The T cell receptor beta chain described here comes from a study of blood T cells in healthy people across ages. It was with a sample-barcoded 5' primer and a J-beta primer mix that a second PCR of roughly 7 to 12 cycles was run. TCRdb re-called the 5' RACE reads through MiXCR, storing one row per CDR3 protein. Among roughly 500,000 distinct CDR3 sequences listed, roughly 28% were seen once. Staff drew ten milliliters of peripheral blood from each donor. The study isolated at least 6.5 million PBMCs from each sample. The CDR3 has 14 amino acids. Trimming took off 1 base at V and 0 bases at J, with 7 bases between the two ends.

The sample comprised blood. The chain joins TRBV12-3 or TRBV12-4 to TRBJ2-7; no definite D call. The origin of this receptor is a woman between 65 and 79 years old in good health. The CDR3 DNA reads as TGTGCCAGCAGTTTAGTGGATCTCTCCTACGAGCAGTACTTC. Protein: CASSLVDLSYEQYF.